This T cell receptor (beta chain) was identified in a study of cytomegalovirus exposure and HLA in healthy donors. Study observations and caveats: The sole available immune exposure information was CMV serostatus.

Primers included in the PCR were 60 Vbeta and 13 Jbeta primers. Using immunoSEQ multiplex PCR, the repertoire was profiled, and TCRdb retains in-frame clones only, with some absent. Counted here are fewer than 250,000 clones, roughly 80% occurring once; the ten biggest clones make up 2.5% to 3.5%. The germline V gene encodes CDR1 SGHDN and CDR2 FVKESK. CDR3 length equals 14 residues. A note on this clone: Its matching antigen is unknown.

J is TRBJ2-5 and V is TRBV14; maybe TRBD2 (5 bases). The last part of the DNA fits TRBJ2-7 better; the J call may be wrong. The receptor's source is a woman aged 25 to 39 in good health and CMV-seropositive. Sequences were obtained from PBMCs. The CDR3 DNA reads TGTGCCAGCAGCCCGACTATGAGCTCCTACGAGCAGTACTTC. The encoded protein is CASSPTMSSYEQYF.